The 17 T cell receptor beta chains below all came from one sample that was sequenced in a study of cytomegalovirus exposure and HLA in healthy donors (TCRdb year 2017). Library construction relied on the immunoSEQ multiplex PCR assay. The multiplex PCR relied on a mix of 60 forward primers for TCR Vbeta segments and 13 reverse primers for TCR Jbeta segments. Entries here come from immuneACCESS through TCRdb and include only in-frame sequences with V and J called. Some clones fail to appear in such tables; in the studies checked, an unresolved V gene covers under half of the shortfall, and the cause of the remainder is unknown. Counted in this sample were around 190,000 clones; around four fifths of them appeared once. In total, the top ten clones hold about 1.1% of the sample. The sample consisted of PBMCs. Source of these receptors: a woman between 40 and 55 years old in good health and CMV-seronegative.

The chain recombines TRBV1 with TRBJ2-5; the D segment call TRBD1 is taken from the table without a DNA check. TRBV1 is a recognized pseudogene. The CDR3 sequence is 15 residues long. As DNA, the CDR3 is TGCACCAGCAGCAGGTACGGGACAGGGGCCGAGACCCAGTACTTC. Translation: CTSSRYGTGAETQYF.

The CDR3 here is CAWSVQGIPRPGYTF. In nucleotides, the CDR3 is TGTGCCTGGAGTGTACAGGGCATCCCTCGCCCAGGCTACACCTTC. This rearrangement joins TRBV30 to TRBJ1-2, with D possibly being TRBD1 (6 bases). The V end lost 0 bases, the J end lost 8 bases, and 19 bases lay between the germline ends. This CDR3 has 15 residues. The germline V gene encodes CDR1 GTSNPN and CDR2 SVGIG (reference sequence).

This sequence joins TRBV6-5 and TRBJ1-1; D is ambiguous. There are 11 residues in the CDR3. Germline V gene sequence: CDR1 MNHEY, CDR2 SVGAGI. Trimming removed 9 bases at V and 3 bases at J, with 8 bases between. In DNA, the CDR3 is TGTGCCAGTCGAACGGACACTGAAGCTTTCTTT. Translation gives CASRTDTEAFF.

The chain recombines TRBV18 with TRBJ1-2; D call uncertain. The ends were cut back, 0 bases at V and 8 bases at J, with 13 bases in the middle. The germline CDR1 and CDR2 sequences are KGHSH and LQKENI. The CDR3 sequence is 14 residues long. The CDR3 DNA sequence: TGTGCCAGCTCACCACCGCAATACGGTGTGGGCTACACCTTC. Protein sequence: CASSPPQYGVGYTF.

J is TRBJ1-1 and V is TRBV5-1, with 10 nucleotides matching TRBD1. Germline V CDR1 and CDR2: SGHRS, YFSETQ. The J segment lost 10 bases and the V segment lost 0 bases, leaving 15 bases of the junction unmatched. The CDR3 has 17 residues. CDR3 nucleotides: TGCGCCAGCAGCTTGGCCGGGACAGGGGCCGGGGGAGGGAGAGCTTTCTTT. As protein: CASSLAGTGAGGGRAFF.

The chain couples TRBV27 to TRBJ2-7, with TRBD2 identical over 8 bases. The CDR3 is 14 amino acids. Germline-derived CDR1 and CDR2 are MNHEY and SMNVEV (reference sequence). V lost 7 bases, J lost 0 bases, and 5 bases stayed unmatched. The CDR3 coding sequence is TGTGCCAGCACTCAGCGGGAGCCCTCCTACGAGCAGTACTTC. Its translation is CASTQREPSYEQYF.

V gene TRBV7-3 combines with J gene TRBJ1-2; 8 bases align to TRBD1. Germline V gene data show CDR1 as SGHTA and CDR2 as FQGTGA. This CDR3 has 15 amino acids. V was clipped by 4 bases and J by 3 bases; unmatched bases: 7. The CDR3 nucleotides read TGTGCCAGCAGCTCCGGACAGGGTGGGGACTATGGCTACACCTTC. Translating gives CASSSGQGGDYGYTF.

V is TRBV28 and J is TRBJ1-1; the match to TRBD1 covers 7 bases. This CDR3 region has 15 residues. The V segment lost 5 bases and the J segment 2 bases; nucleotides outside the gene matches: 8. Germline assignment: CDR1 MDHEN and CDR2 SYDVKM. The CDR3 DNA sequence: TGTGCCAGCAGTCCCTCGGGACAGCTTAACACTGAAGCTTTCTTT. Its translation: CASSPSGQLNTEAFF.

The chain carries TRBV2 and TRBJ2-7, with a tentative D call TRBD1 (7 bases). The CDR3 length is 15 residues. Trimming took off 7 bases at V and 2 bases at J, with 18 bases between the two ends. The germline CDR1 and CDR2 sequences are SNHLY and FYNNEI. CDR3 protein: CASKPEGQITYEQYF. CDR3 coding DNA: TGTGCCAGCAAACCGGAGGGACAGATAACCTACGAGCAGTACTTC.

This clone has a handful of counts. This chain links TRBV27 with TRBJ2-5; TRBD1 matches at 7 bases. Germline V gives CDR1 MNHEY, CDR2 SMNVEV (reference sequence). J gave up 4 bases and V 6 bases, and 11 bases lay outside the gene matches. This CDR3 has 15 amino acids. The CDR3 is CASSQGVTHRETQYF. The CDR3 DNA reads as TGTGCCAGCAGCCAGGGGGTCACACATAGAGAGACCCAGTACTTC.

The rearrangement joins TRBV7-9 to TRBJ2-1, with a tentative D call TRBD2 (5 bases). Trimming removed 5 bases at V and 6 bases at J, with 14 bases between. The CDR3 loop spans 14 amino acids. Germline-derived CDR1 and CDR2 are SEHNR and FQNEAQ (reference sequence). The CDR3 bases are TGTGCCAGCAGCCCCAAAGGAGGAGGCAATGAGCAGTTCTTC. Translation: CASSPKGGGNEQFF.

The chain is built from TRBV7-8 and TRBJ2-7, with D perhaps matching TRBD2 (7 bases). Deletions cut 4 bases from V and 6 bases from J, with 19 bases between. Germline lookup yields CDR1 SGHVS and CDR2 FQNEAQ. The CDR3 covers 15 residues. This CDR3 is CASSSAGGRSGEQYF. The CDR3 DNA reads as TGTGCCAGCAGCTCAGCCGGGGGGCGTAGCGGCGAGCAGTACTTC.

This chain connects TRBV11-2 to TRBJ2-7, with D unresolved. This CDR3 comprises 11 residues. Germline V gene data show CDR1 as SGHAT and CDR2 as FQNNGV. The V gene lost 1 base and the J gene lost 5 bases, with 3 bases spanning the gap. CDR3 sequence (DNA): TGTGCCAGCAGCTTAGCCGACGAGCAGTACTTC. It encodes CASSLADEQYF. Full variable domain (missing parts from reference TRBV11-2 and TRBJ2-7): EAGVAQSPRYKIIEKRQSVAFWCNPISGHATLYWYQQILGQGPKLLIQFQNNGVVDDSQLPKDRFSAERLKGVDSTLKIQPAKLEDSAVYLCASSLADEQYFGPGTRLTVT.

This chain links TRBV5-6 with TRBJ1-1; 7 nucleotides agree with TRBD1. This CDR3 contains 15 residues. Unmatched junction bases numbered 11, after V lost 4 bases and J lost 5 bases. Germline loops: CDR1 SGHDT, CDR2 YYEEEE. The DNA for the CDR3 is TGTGCCAGCAGCAGCGGAGGGGGCTGGGGGACTGAAGCTTTCTTT. Translated: CASSSGGGWGTEAFF. The full variable domain, in which reference TRBV5-6 and TRBJ1-1 provide the parts outside the CDR3, is DAGVTQSPTHLIKTRGQQVTLRCSPKSGHDTVSWYQQALGQGPQFIFQYYEEEERQRGNFPDRFSGHQFPNYSSELNVNALLLGDSALYLCASSSGGGWGTEAFFGQGTRLTVV.

The rearrangement links TRBV27 to TRBJ2-5; 12 bases are a match to TRBD2. V was clipped by 5 bases and J by 5 bases; unmatched bases: 3. In germline, CDR1 is MNHEY, CDR2 SMNVEV (reference sequence). The CDR3 covers 14 residues. The CDR3 region is CASSPSGRGETQYF. CDR3 in DNA: TGTGCCAGCAGTCCTAGCGGGAGGGGGGAGACCCAGTACTTC.

The genes are TRBV6-5 and TRBJ2-7; 10 bases are shared with TRBD1. CDR1 and CDR2 (germline): MNHEY, SVGAGI. With 6 bases clipped from V and 4 bases from J, the junction kept 9 bases outside the gene matches. There are 15 residues in the CDR3. The CDR3 nucleotides read TGTGCCAGCAGACCGACAGGGGGCGCATCGTACGAGCAGTACTTC. It specifies CASRPTGGASYEQYF.

The chain links TRBV29-1 to TRBJ2-1; TRBD2 aligns across 8 bases. V was clipped by 5 bases and J by 3 bases; unmatched bases: 0. Germline CDR1 is SQVTM and CDR2 is ANQGSEA. The CDR3 consists of 12 residues. CDR3 nucleotide sequence: TGCAGCGTTCGGGAGGGCTACAATGAGCAGTTCTTC. Protein product: CSVREGYNEQFF.